The present TCR beta chain was sequenced within a study of Ad26.COV2.S vaccination and SARS-CoV-2 variants. Study-wide background: Administration of Ad26.COV2.S was intramuscular, either once or twice 56 days apart. Broader study findings: People given the vaccine had a wider spike-specific TCR breadth than placebo recipients did.

Regarding treatment: roughly 20 received Ad26.COV2.S at low or high dose, single or two shots; roughly 5 received placebo; per-sample allocation not given. Sampling occurred on day 63 after the first vaccine or placebo injection. Aged 18-55 years, donor was enrolled in Boston in the early 2020s. This clone was found once. Its specificity is unknown. Sequenced by immunoSEQ multiplex PCR; TCRdb stores in-frame clones only, minus some. The top ten clones hold roughly an eighth of a sample with hundreds of thousands of clones, over 75% of them seen once. The clonotype originates from a person aged 18-65 years who received the Ad26.COV2.S COVID-19 vaccine or a placebo. This sample comprised peripheral blood, obtained in a trial of Ad26.COV2.S vaccine versus placebo.

The CDR3 region is CASSLVRPGQGTNYGYTF. The CDR3 nucleotides are TGTGCCAGCAGCTTAGTTCGGCCGGGACAGGGTACTAACTATGGCTACACCTTC. This chain joins TRBV7-8 and TRBJ1-2; TRBD1 agrees at 9 bases. CDR1 is SGHVS, CDR2 FQNEAQ, per germline. V lost 1 base and J lost 0; bases outside the gene matches: 9. This CDR3 is built from 18 residues.